The 32 T cell receptor beta chains presented below share a single source sample, sequenced in a study of shared clonotypes between healthy human individuals. Data came from immunoSEQ multiplex PCR; TCRdb stores just in-frame clones and leaves some out. The sample lists roughly 700,000 clones, around 67% occurring once. Sequences were obtained from memory CD4+ T cells sorted from blood. The subset is: CD45RA-negative fraction. The receptors shown here come from a woman in her thirties in good health.

A remark on this clone: Distinct nucleotide sequences in the sample also encode this CDR3. The rearrangement links TRBV18 to TRBJ1-2; D not resolved. Germline assignment: CDR1 KGHSH and CDR2 LQKENI. The CDR3 is 15 residues long. The V end lost 2 bases, the J end lost 2 bases, and 12 bases lay between the germline ends. The CDR3 region is CASSPRTDSNYGYTF. DNA of the CDR3: TGTGCCAGCTCACCAAGGACGGATTCCAACTATGGCTACACCTTC.

The V and J genes are TRBV29-1 and TRBJ2-1; TRBD2 matches 11 bases. J gave up 8 bases and V 2 bases, and 8 bases lay outside the gene matches. The CDR3 spans 15 residues. Germline lookup yields CDR1 SQVTM and CDR2 ANQGSEA. CDR3 nucleotide sequence: TGCAGCGTTGAACAACTAGCGGGAGTTATCCATGAGCAGTTCTTC. As protein: CSVEQLAGVIHEQFF.

The V call is TRBV10-2, the J call TRBJ2-3; 15 nucleotides align to TRBD2. CDR3 length: 17 residues. Germline CDR1 and CDR2: WSHSY and SAAADI. J gave up 2 bases and V 6 bases, and 6 bases lay outside the gene matches. DNA for the CDR3: TGCGCCAGCAGCTATGGACTAGCGGGAGGGAACACAGATACGCAGTATTTT. Translating it yields CASSYGLAGGNTDTQYF.

The chain links TRBV7-2 to TRBJ1-2; D gene uncertain. Germline CDR1 SGHTA, CDR2 FQGNSA. The CDR3 covers 13 residues. The V end was cut by 5 bases, the J end by 8 bases, with 15 bases between. Here the CDR3 DNA reads TGTGCCAGCAGCCCCTACCAAACTCTGGGCTACACCTTC. It codes for CASSPYQTLGYTF.

This chain joins TRBV7-9 and TRBJ1-5; D call uncertain. Germline-derived CDR1 and CDR2 are SEHNR and FQNEAQ (reference sequence). The length of the CDR3 is 13 residues. Trimming left V 3 bases short and J 4 bases short, with 7 bases between. This CDR3 reads CASSFKGNQPQHF. CDR3 bases: TGTGCCAGCAGCTTTAAGGGAAATCAGCCCCAGCATTTT.

The J gene is TRBJ2-2, the V gene TRBV9; no firm D call. V shed 6 bases and J shed 7 bases, with 13 bases lying between them. Per germline, CDR1 SGDLS and CDR2 YYNGEE. CDR3 length: 13 amino acids. This chain's CDR3 is CASNPDQRGELFF. The CDR3 DNA sequence: TGTGCCAGCAACCCCGACCAACGCGGGGAGCTGTTTTTT. Combining the CDR3 with reference TRBV9 and TRBJ2-2 gives the whole variable domain DSGVTQTPKHLITATGQRVTLRCSPRSGDLSVYWYQQSLDQGLQFLIQYYNGEERAKGNILERFSAQQFPDLHSELNLSSLELGDSALYFCASNPDQRGELFFGEGSRLTVL.

This clone has just one count. The chain uses TRBV27 and TRBJ1-1; D may be TRBD1 (5 bases). Trimming shortened V by 4 bases and J by 0 bases, and 18 bases separated the two germline ends. Germline V gene lookup returns CDR1 MNHEY and CDR2 SMNVEV (reference sequence). This CDR3 has 17 amino acids. CDR3 sequence reads: CASSSNSLGGVNTEAFF. In nucleotides, the CDR3 is TGTGCCAGCAGTTCAAATTCCTTGGGGGGGGTGAACACTGAAGCTTTCTTT.

The chain links TRBV7-7 to TRBJ2-7; D remains ambiguous. CDR1 is SSHAT and CDR2 is FNYEAQ in the germline V gene (reference sequence). The CDR3 runs 13 residues. The ends were cut back, 5 bases at V and 3 bases at J, with 11 bases in the middle. For the CDR3, the DNA is TGTGCCAGCAGCAAGGAGACCAACTACGAGCAGTACTTC. Translation: CASSKETNYEQYF.

In DNA form, the CDR3 reads TGTGCCAGCTCACCGAGGACTAGCGGGAGTGAGACCCAGTACTTC. Translated: CASSPRTSGSETQYF. The rearrangement uses TRBV18 and TRBJ2-5, with 13 bases aligning to TRBD2. This CDR3 spans 15 amino acids. Per germline, CDR1 KGHSH and CDR2 LQKENI. The V and J ends lost 3 bases and 5 bases, in that order; junction bases with no gene match: 3.

The chain combines TRBV13 with TRBJ2-3, with 8 bases aligning to TRBD1. V shed 6 bases and J 15 bases; nucleotides not matched to a gene: 8. CDR3 length: 11 amino acids. CDR1 is PRHDT, CDR2 FYEKMQ, per germline (reference sequence). The CDR3 loop is CASRGTGLVYF. The CDR3 coding sequence is TGTGCCAGCAGGGGGACAGGTCTTGTTTATTTT.

The chain carries TRBV27 and TRBJ2-1, with D possibly being TRBD2 (5 bases). With 4 bases removed from V and 3 bases from J, the gap between germline ends came to 13 bases. The CDR3 is 15 amino acids. CDR1 is MNHEY and CDR2 is SMNVEV in the germline V gene (reference sequence). The CDR3 DNA reads as TGTGCCAGCAGTTCTAGGGCGGGTGTCTACAATGAGCAGTTCTTC. Translated, it gives CASSSRAGVYNEQFF.

The chain joins TRBV15 to TRBJ2-7, with D perhaps given as TRBD1 or TRBD2 (5 bases each). This CDR3 spans 15 amino acids. From germline, CDR1 is LNHNV and CDR2 YYDKDF (reference sequence). V lost 4 bases to trimming and J lost 2 bases, with 15 bases between them. This chain's CDR3 is CATSTGHLVTYEQYF. CDR3 in DNA: TGTGCCACCAGCACGGGGCATCTAGTTACCTACGAGCAGTACTTC.

The V gene is TRBV5-1, the J gene TRBJ2-3; 7 nucleotides agree with TRBD1. The V gene end was trimmed by 4 bases and the J gene end by 0 bases; junction bases not matched to a gene: 5. Germline V gene sequence: CDR1 SGHRS, CDR2 YFSETQ. The CDR3 consists of 15 residues. The CDR3 here is CASSQGQLSTDTQYF. In DNA form, the CDR3 reads TGCGCCAGCAGCCAGGGACAGCTGAGCACAGATACGCAGTATTTT.

The gene calls are TRBV30 and TRBJ1-3; 9 nucleotides agree with TRBD1. With V trimmed by 3 bases and J by 4 bases, 7 bases remained unmatched. The CDR3 has 15 residues. Germline V lookup: CDR1 GTSNPN, CDR2 SVGIG (reference sequence). This CDR3 is CAWSATGTGGNTIYF. The CDR3 DNA follows: TGTGCCTGGAGCGCAACCGGGACAGGGGGAAACACCATATATTTT.

The V and J genes are TRBV7-6 and TRBJ2-5; 7 bases fit TRBD2. With V trimmed by 0 bases and J by 2 bases, 12 bases remained unmatched. This CDR3 has 18 residues. Germline lookup yields CDR1 SGHVS and CDR2 FNYEAQ. The CDR3 DNA sequence: TGTGCCAGCAGCTTAGCGTTTGAGCGGGGTACCTTACAAGAGACCCAGTACTTC. Translated, it gives CASSLAFERGTLQETQYF.

This chain joins TRBV6-6 and TRBJ2-7; 12 nucleotides line up with TRBD2. There are 14 residues in the CDR3. Germline V lookup: CDR1 MNHNY, CDR2 SVGAGI (reference sequence). The trim removed 4 bases at V and 6 bases at J, leaving 4 bases unmatched. CDR3 region: CASSSTSGRSEQYF. CDR3 DNA: TGTGCCAGCAGTTCGACTAGCGGGAGATCCGAGCAGTACTTC.

V is TRBV7-2 and J is TRBJ2-6; the D call may be TRBD1 or TRBD2 (5 bases each). V lost 1 base and J lost 0, with 16 bases in between. Germline values: CDR1 SGHTA, CDR2 FQGNSA. This CDR3 is 19 amino acids long. The CDR3, as DNA: TGTGCCAGCAGCTTAGTACGGGGCAGGTGGGGCTCTGGGGCCAACGTCCTGACTTTC. Protein: CASSLVRGRWGSGANVLTF.

This clone was detected many times. This chain uses TRBV7-3 with TRBJ1-5, with a weak D call TRBD1 (5 bases). The CDR3 has 13 amino acids. Germline V CDR1 and CDR2: SGHTA, FQGTGA. The V end was cut by 8 bases, the J end by 3 bases, with 11 bases between. CDR3 DNA sequence: TGTGCCAGCGCCCAGGGTCCCAATCAGCCCCAGCATTTT. Its translation is CASAQGPNQPQHF.

J is TRBJ2-2 and V is TRBV7-7, with D possibly matching TRBD1 (5 bases). There are 14 residues in the CDR3. The germline gives CDR1 SSHAT, CDR2 FNYEAQ (reference sequence). V dropped 5 bases and J dropped 6 bases, with 13 bases sitting between them. The CDR3 protein is CASSLSGAAGELFF. DNA for the CDR3: TGTGCCAGCAGCCTTTCTGGGGCGGCCGGGGAGCTGTTTTTT.

This chain uses TRBV4-2 with TRBJ1-2, with 7 bases aligning to TRBD1. CDR1 and CDR2 (germline): LGHNA, YNFKEQ. The CDR3 extends over 16 amino acids. V was pared by 2 bases and J by 4 bases, with 10 bases of the junction left unmatched. This chain's CDR3 is CASSQQGGVTIYGYTF. The CDR3 region has the DNA TGTGCCAGCAGCCAACAGGGGGGGGTTACTATCTATGGCTACACCTTC.

There are a few counts of this clone. The J gene is TRBJ2-7, the V gene TRBV15; 8 nucleotides align to TRBD2. Germline-derived CDR1 and CDR2 are LNHNV and YYDKDF (reference sequence). This CDR3 comprises 14 residues. V lost 1 base, J lost 11 bases, and 10 bases stayed unmatched. The CDR3 spells CATSRGGGSTEEYF. The CDR3 DNA reads as TGTGCCACCAGCAGAGGCGGGGGGAGCACAGAGGAGTACTTC.

V is TRBV27 and J is TRBJ1-1; D gene ambiguous. This CDR3 spans 14 amino acids. V shed 9 bases and J shed 2 bases, with 16 bases lying between them. Germline CDR1 and CDR2: MNHEY and SMNVEV (reference sequence). Here the CDR3 reads CASYATVDNTEAFF. CDR3 DNA: TGTGCCAGTTACGCGACTGTGGACAACACTGAAGCTTTCTTT.

This chain links TRBV28 with TRBJ2-4; tentatively, D is TRBD2 (5 bases). The V end was cut by 7 bases, the J end by 3 bases, with 28 bases between. CDR1 MDHEN and CDR2 SYDVKM come from the germline V gene. This CDR3 is built from 19 residues. CDR3 in amino acids: CASTPAHGLNSVVKNIQYF. CDR3 DNA: TGTGCCAGCACCCCGGCTCACGGACTCAATAGCGTAGTCAAAAACATTCAGTACTTC.

This clone was picked up one time. V usage is TRBV28 and J usage is TRBJ2-5; weak D call: TRBD2 (6 bases). The CDR3 runs to 15 residues. From germline, CDR1 is MDHEN and CDR2 SYDVKM. Trimming shortened V by 3 bases and J by 4 bases, and 15 bases separated the two germline ends. DNA for the CDR3: TGTGCCAGCAGTTTGCCGGGAGTGGTCGTAGAGACCCAGTACTTC. The encoded protein is CASSLPGVVVETQYF.

In this sample, this clone turned up a few times. This sample also contains other DNA sequences that code for the same CDR3. The chain employs TRBV28 and TRBJ1-1; 7 positions agree with TRBD1. V was pared by 4 bases and J by 4 bases, with 6 bases of the junction left unmatched. This CDR3 comprises 14 residues. CDR1 is MDHEN, CDR2 SYDVKM, per germline. CDR3 region: CASSSDRVGTEAFF. The CDR3 nucleotides are TGTGCCAGCAGTTCAGACAGGGTTGGCACTGAAGCTTTCTTT.

The rearrangement joins TRBV6-5 to TRBJ2-7, with D possibly called TRBD1 or TRBD2 (5 bases each). The CDR3 has 15 residues. V gave up 2 bases and J gave up 0 bases, with 11 bases separating them. The germline V gene has CDR1 MNHEY and CDR2 SVGAGI. CDR3 sequence (DNA): TGTGCCAGCAGTTACGCCGGGACCTACTCCTACGAGCAGTACTTC. This encodes CASSYAGTYSYEQYF.

This clone has more than one count but fewer than ten. The rearrangement joins TRBV4-2 to TRBJ1-5; D ambiguous. This CDR3 is built from 14 residues. V was pared by 3 bases and J by 2 bases, with 8 bases between. In germline, CDR1 is LGHNA, CDR2 YNFKEQ. This CDR3 reads CASSQGDGNQPQHF. As DNA, the CDR3 is TGTGCCAGCAGCCAGGGAGATGGCAATCAGCCCCAGCATTTT.

The table lists this clone with many counts. Here the CDR3 DNA reads TGCGCCAGCAGCACCGGACTAGTTCAAGAGACCCAGTACTTC. Encoded protein: CASSTGLVQETQYF. The chain has TRBV5-1 and TRBJ2-5, with 7 bases fitting TRBD2. CDR1 is SGHRS, CDR2 YFSETQ, per germline. J lost 2 bases, V lost 4 bases, and 5 bases had no gene match. The CDR3 has 14 amino acids. The whole variable domain, filled in from reference TRBV5-1 and TRBJ2-5, reads KAGVTQTPRYLIKTRGQQVTLSCSPISGHRSVSWYQQTPGQGLQFLFEYFSETQRNKGNFPGRFSGRQFSNSRSEMNVSTLELGDSALYLCASSTGLVQETQYFGPGTRLLVL.

The V gene is TRBV5-1, the J gene TRBJ2-2; 7 nucleotides line up with TRBD1. The CDR3 sequence is 16 residues long. In germline, CDR1 is SGHRS, CDR2 YFSETQ. V gave up 3 bases and J gave up 1 base; unmatched junction bases: 6. The DNA for the CDR3 is TGCGCCAGCAGCTACTACCGGACAGGGAACACCGGGGAGCTGTTTTTT. Translation gives CASSYYRTGNTGELFF.

The V call is TRBV5-1, the J call TRBJ1-4; D is uncertain. Germline CDR1 is SGHRS and CDR2 is YFSETQ. This CDR3 has 13 residues. V lost 5 bases to trimming and J lost 7 bases, with 12 bases between them. Written as DNA, the CDR3 is TGCGCCAGCAGAGGTGAAGTGGGTGAAAAACTGTTTTTT. Translating it yields CASRGEVGEKLFF.

For this clone: Other DNA sequences in the sample encode the same CDR3. This chain links TRBV30 with TRBJ1-2; D uncertain. CDR1 and CDR2 from the germline V gene are GTSNPN and SVGIG (reference sequence). V was clipped by 0 bases and J by 4 bases, with 3 bases between them. This CDR3 region has 11 residues. In DNA, the CDR3 is TGTGCCTGGAGTGTATCCTATGGCTACACCTTC. Encoded protein: CAWSVSYGYTF.

This chain uses TRBV7-2 with TRBJ2-2; the D gene is possibly TRBD1 (5 bases). CDR3 length: 14 residues. The V gene lost 6 bases and the J gene lost 1 base, with 9 bases spanning the gap. Germline CDR1 SGHTA, CDR2 FQGNSA. The CDR3 region is CASRLTENTGELFF. DNA for the CDR3: TGTGCCAGCAGATTGACAGAGAACACCGGGGAGCTGTTTTTT.